The T cell receptor (beta chain) under discussion was sequenced for a study of T cell repertoires in cytomegalovirus infection. Overall study: Public TCR beta signatures indicated both CMV infection and matching HLA type. General observations from the study: There were carriers of CMV plus the relevant HLA, and cumulative public TCR beta family frequency identified them. What dominated the ex vivo response were HLA-C-restricted CMV-specific TCR beta clonotypes.

The CDR3 is 13 residues long. Germline CDR1 DFQATT, CDR2 SNEGSKA (reference sequence). With V trimmed by 2 bases and J by 7 bases, 7 bases remained unmatched. This clonotype came up a few times. Its antigen is not identified. TCRdb ran MiXCR on the reads and lists one entry per CDR3 protein. The sample has 480,000 or so distinct CDR3 sequences, about 11% seen once; the top ten hold more than 8.5%. The gene calls are TRBV20-1 and TRBJ1-2, with 7 bases lining up with TRBD1. The sequence came from a human donor in good health (CMV status not recorded). Some clones in this sample may be carry-over from other donors' samples. Input material: PBMCs. CDR3 DNA: TGCAGTGCTAGAAACAGGGGATTGTTTGGCTACACCTTC. It is translated as CSARNRGLFGYTF.